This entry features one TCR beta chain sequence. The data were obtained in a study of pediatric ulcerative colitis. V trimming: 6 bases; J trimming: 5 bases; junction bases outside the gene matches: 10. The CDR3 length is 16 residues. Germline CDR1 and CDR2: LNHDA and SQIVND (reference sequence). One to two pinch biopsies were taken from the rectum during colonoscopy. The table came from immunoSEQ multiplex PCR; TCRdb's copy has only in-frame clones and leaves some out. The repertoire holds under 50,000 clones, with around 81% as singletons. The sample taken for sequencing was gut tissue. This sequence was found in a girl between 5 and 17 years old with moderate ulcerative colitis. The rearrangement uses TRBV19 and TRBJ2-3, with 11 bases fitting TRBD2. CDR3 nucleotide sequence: TGTGCCAGTAGGCAACCGGGACTAGCGGTTCGAGATACGCAGTATTTT. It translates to CASRQPGLAVRDTQYF.